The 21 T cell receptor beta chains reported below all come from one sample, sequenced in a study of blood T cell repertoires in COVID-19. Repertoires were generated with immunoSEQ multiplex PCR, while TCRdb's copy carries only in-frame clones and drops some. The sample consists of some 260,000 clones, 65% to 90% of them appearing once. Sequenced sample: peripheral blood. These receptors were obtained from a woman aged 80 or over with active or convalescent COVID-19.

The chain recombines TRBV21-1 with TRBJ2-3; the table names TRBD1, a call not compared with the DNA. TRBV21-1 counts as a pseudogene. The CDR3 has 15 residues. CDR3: CARMRTGPSTDTQYF. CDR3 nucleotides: TGTGCCAGAATGCGGACAGGCCCTAGCACAGATACGCAGTATTTT.

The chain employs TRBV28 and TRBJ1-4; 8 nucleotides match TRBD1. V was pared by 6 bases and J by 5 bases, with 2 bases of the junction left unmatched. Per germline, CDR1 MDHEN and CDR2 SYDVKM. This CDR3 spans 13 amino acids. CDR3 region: CASRNRGNEKLFF. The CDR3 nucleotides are TGTGCCAGCAGGAACAGGGGGAATGAAAAACTGTTTTTT.

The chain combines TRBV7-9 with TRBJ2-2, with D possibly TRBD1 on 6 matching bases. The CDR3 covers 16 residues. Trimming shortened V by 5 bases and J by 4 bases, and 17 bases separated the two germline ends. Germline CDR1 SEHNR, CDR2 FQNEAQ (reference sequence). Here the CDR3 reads CASSLDRSPGTGELFF. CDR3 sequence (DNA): TGTGCCAGCAGCCTAGACAGGTCCCCCGGCACCGGGGAGCTGTTTTTT.

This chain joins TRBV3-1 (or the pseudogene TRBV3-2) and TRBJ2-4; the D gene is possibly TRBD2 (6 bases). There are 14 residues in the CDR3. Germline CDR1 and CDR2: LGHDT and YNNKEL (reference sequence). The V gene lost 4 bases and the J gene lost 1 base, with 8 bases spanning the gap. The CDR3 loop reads CASSLAGAKNIQYF. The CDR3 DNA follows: TGTGCCAGCAGCCTCGCGGGGGCCAAAAACATTCAGTACTTC.

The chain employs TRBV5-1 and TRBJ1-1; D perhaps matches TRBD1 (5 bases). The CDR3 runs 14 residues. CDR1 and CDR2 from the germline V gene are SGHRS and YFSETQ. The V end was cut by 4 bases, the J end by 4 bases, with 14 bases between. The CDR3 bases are TGCGCCAGCAGCCCGACAGCCGGGGGCACTGAAGCTTTCTTT. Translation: CASSPTAGGTEAFF.

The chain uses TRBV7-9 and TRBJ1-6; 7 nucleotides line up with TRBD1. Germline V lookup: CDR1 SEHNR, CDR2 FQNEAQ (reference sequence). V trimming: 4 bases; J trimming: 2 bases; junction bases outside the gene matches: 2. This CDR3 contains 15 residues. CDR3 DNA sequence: TGTGCCAGCAGCTCCGGACAGGCCTATAATTCACCCCTCCACTTT. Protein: CASSSGQAYNSPLHF.

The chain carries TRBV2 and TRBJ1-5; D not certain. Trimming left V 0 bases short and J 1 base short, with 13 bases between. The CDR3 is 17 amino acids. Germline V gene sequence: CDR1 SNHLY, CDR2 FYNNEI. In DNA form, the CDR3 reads TGTGCCAGCAGTGAAGCCGATGTGTTAGTAAGCAATCAGCCCCAGCATTTT. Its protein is CASSEADVLVSNQPQHF.

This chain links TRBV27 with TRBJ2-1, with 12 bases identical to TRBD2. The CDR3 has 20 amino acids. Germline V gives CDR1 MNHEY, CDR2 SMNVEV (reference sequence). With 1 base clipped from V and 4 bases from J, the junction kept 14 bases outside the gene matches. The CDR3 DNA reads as TGTGCCAGCAGTTTATGGAACCCCGGTTCTAGCGGGAGGGATTACAATGAGCAGTTCTTC. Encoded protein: CASSLWNPGSSGRDYNEQFF.

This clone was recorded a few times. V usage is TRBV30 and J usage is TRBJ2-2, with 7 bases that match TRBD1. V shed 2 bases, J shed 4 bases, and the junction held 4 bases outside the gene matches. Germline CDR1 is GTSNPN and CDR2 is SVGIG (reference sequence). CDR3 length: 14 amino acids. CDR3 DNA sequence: TGTGCCTGGAGTTGGGGACAGCCCACCGGGGAGCTGTTTTTT. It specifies CAWSWGQPTGELFF.

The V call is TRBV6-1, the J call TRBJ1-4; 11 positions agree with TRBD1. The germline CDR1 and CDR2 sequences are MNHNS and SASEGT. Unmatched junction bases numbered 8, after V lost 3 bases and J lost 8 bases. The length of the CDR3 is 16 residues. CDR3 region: CASSEWTGGGGEKLFF. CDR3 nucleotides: TGTGCCAGCAGTGAGTGGACAGGGGGCGGTGGGGAAAAACTGTTTTTT.

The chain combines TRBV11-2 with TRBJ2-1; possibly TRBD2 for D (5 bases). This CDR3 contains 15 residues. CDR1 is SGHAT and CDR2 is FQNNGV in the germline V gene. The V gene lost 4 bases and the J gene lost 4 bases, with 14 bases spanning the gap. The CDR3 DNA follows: TGTGCCAGCAGCTACCAGAGGGCAGGATACAATGAGCAGTTCTTC. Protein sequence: CASSYQRAGYNEQFF.

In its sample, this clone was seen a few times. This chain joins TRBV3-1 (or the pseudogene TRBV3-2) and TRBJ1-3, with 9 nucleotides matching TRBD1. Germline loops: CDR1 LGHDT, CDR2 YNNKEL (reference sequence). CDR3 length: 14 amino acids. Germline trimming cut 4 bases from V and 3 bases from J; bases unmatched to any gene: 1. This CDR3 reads CASSRTGVGNTIYF. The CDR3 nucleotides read TGTGCCAGCAGCCGGACAGGGGTTGGAAACACCATATATTTT.

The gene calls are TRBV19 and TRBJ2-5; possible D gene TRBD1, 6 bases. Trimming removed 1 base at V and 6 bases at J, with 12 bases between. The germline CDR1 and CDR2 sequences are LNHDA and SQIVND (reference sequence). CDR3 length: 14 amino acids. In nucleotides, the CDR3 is TGTGCCAGTAGTATAGCTGGGGGCCGAAAGACCCAGTACTTC. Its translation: CASSIAGGRKTQYF.

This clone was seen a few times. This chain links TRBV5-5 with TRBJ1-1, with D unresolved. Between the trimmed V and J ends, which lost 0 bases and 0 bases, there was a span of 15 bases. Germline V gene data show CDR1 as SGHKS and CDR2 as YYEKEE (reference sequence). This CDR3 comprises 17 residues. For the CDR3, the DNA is TGTGCCAGCAGCTTGGGGGCAGTTCAATTTATGAACACTGAAGCTTTCTTT. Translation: CASSLGAVQFMNTEAFF.

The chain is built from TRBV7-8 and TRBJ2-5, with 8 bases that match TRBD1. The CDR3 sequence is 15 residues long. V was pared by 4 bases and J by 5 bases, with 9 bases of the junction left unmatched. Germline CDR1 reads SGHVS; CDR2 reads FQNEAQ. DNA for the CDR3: TGTGCCAGCAGCTCCCGATCGGACAGGGTTGAGACCCAGTACTTC. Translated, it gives CASSSRSDRVETQYF.

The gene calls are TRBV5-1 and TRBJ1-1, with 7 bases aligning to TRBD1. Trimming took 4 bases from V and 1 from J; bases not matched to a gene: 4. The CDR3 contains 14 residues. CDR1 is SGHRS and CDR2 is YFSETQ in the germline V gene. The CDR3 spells CASSGGQRNTEAFF. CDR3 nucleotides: TGCGCCAGCAGCGGGGGACAGAGGAACACTGAAGCTTTCTTT.

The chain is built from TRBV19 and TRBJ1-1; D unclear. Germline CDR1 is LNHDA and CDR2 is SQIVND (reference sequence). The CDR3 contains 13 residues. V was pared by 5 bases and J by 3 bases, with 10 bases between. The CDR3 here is CASSSMRHTEAFF. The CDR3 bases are TGTGCCAGTAGTTCTATGAGGCACACTGAAGCTTTCTTT.

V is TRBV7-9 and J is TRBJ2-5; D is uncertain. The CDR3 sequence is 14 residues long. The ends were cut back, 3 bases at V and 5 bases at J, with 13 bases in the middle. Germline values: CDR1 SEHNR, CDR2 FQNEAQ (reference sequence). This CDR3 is CASSFQADLETQYF. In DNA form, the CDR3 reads TGTGCCAGCAGCTTTCAGGCCGATCTCGAGACCCAGTACTTC.

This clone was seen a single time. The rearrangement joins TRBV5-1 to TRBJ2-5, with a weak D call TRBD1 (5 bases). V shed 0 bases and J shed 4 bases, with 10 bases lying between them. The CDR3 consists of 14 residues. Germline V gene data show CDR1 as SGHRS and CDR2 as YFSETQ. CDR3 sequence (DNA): TGCGCCAGCAGCTTGGCCCCAGGGTCAGAGACCCAGTACTTC. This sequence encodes CASSLAPGSETQYF.

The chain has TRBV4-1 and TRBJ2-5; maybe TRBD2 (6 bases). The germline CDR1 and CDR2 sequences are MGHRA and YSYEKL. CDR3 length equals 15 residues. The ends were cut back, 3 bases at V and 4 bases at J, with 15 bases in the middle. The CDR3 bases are TGCGCCAGCAGCCACGGGGACTCTCCCAGAGAGACCCAGTACTTC. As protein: CASSHGDSPRETQYF.

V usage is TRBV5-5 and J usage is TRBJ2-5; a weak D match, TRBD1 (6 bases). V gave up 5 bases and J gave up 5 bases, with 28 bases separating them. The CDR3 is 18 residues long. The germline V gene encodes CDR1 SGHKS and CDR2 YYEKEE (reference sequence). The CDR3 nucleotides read TGTGCCAGCAGGCCAGAGACCCTAGACCGAACGCAGGGGGAGACCCAGTACTTC. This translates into CASRPETLDRTQGETQYF.